This T cell receptor (beta chain) was identified in a study of regulatory T cells in long-lasting Graves disease. Combining iRepertoire HTBI primers with Arm-PCR of CDR3 regions, the authors built TCR beta libraries. MiXCR, applied by TCRdb to the multiplex PCR reads, yields one record per CDR3 protein. The data hold about 540,000 distinct CDR3 sequences, with 13% observed a single time. Time point described: newly diagnosed GD, antithyroid drugs for less than 3 months. Isolated PBMC RNA provided the starting material for the TCR library. From each patient, about 8.5 milliliters of peripheral blood was drawn and collected into an EDTA anticoagulant tube. This CDR3 is built from 13 residues. Germline V gives CDR1 DFQATT, CDR2 SNEGSKA (reference sequence). V lost 6 bases and J lost 1, with 10 bases in between. These same records also appear under a second study, on T cells in Graves' hyperthyroidism and ophthalmopathy. That paper states: Patients aged 18 to 65 had newly diagnosed hyperthyroidism of under 2 months' duration.

The TCR was taken from a man aged 30 to 39 with Graves disease. V is TRBV20-1 and J is TRBJ2-1; no firm D call. The sequenced sample was peripheral blood mononuclear cells (PBMCs), obtained at new diagnosis, from a patient treated with antithyroid drugs. DNA of the CDR3: TGCAGTGCCAAGGGTGGGTCCTACAATGAGCAGTTCTTC. Translating gives CSAKGGSYNEQFF.